These 10 T cell receptor beta chains were sequenced from one sample in a study of post-analysis software for immune sequencing data. Study results and limitations: Patients used four to six TRBV segments, including TRBV5-6, TRBV5-1 and TRBV20-1, more often than controls.

Libraries were made from TCR beta cDNA, and they carried unique molecular identifiers. TCRdb used MiXCR to reprocess the PCR reads, holding one entry per CDR3 protein. The sample consists of a few hundred thousand distinct CDR3 sequences, approximately 34% of them appearing once. No antigen has been assigned to these receptors. Sequencing used blood. Receptors originate from a girl aged 5-17 years with multiple sclerosis.

This clonotype has only a few counts. Possible read error: a much larger clone is one base away. The V call is TRBV12-3 or TRBV12-4, the J call TRBJ2-5; D call uncertain. The CDR3 runs 14 residues. Deletions cut 3 bases from V and 11 bases from J, with 19 bases between. The CDR3 here is CASSLSSSYNEQYF. The CDR3 DNA reads as TGTGCCAGCAGTTTGTCCAGTTCTTACAATGAGCAGTACTTC.

V and J are TRBV4-1 and TRBJ2-1; D uncertain. The CDR3 spans 14 residues. The germline CDR1 and CDR2 sequences are MGHRA and YSYEKL. V lost 1 base, J lost 4 bases, and 8 bases lay in between. The CDR3, as DNA: TGCGCCAGCAGCCAAGTACAGCCATACAATGAGCAGTTCTTC. The encoded protein is CASSQVQPYNEQFF.

This clonotype was observed a single time. This may be a read error: a much more frequent sequence differs by one nucleotide. V and J are TRBV21-1 and TRBJ2-4; TRBD1, as called in the table, went unchecked against the DNA. The J call may be faulty, since TRBJ2-5 better matches the DNA end. TRBV21-1 corresponds to a pseudogene. The CDR3 loop spans 17 amino acids. This CDR3 is CASSKGGGRGRRETQYF. The CDR3 nucleotides are TGTGCCAGCAGCAAAGGGGGCGGCAGGGGGCGCAGAGAGACCCAGTACTTC.

The V gene is TRBV3-1, the J gene TRBJ1-6; D uncertain. Germline V gene sequence: CDR1 LGHDT, CDR2 YNNKEL (reference sequence). This CDR3 region has 15 residues. Trimming removed 1 base at V and 5 bases at J, with 9 bases between. The CDR3, as DNA: TGTGCCAGCAGCCAAGGGGCCAGTAATAATTCACCCCTCCACTTT. Translation gives CASSQGASNNSPLHF.

This clonotype was picked up many times. CDR3 amino acids: CASSLEVGNYGYTF. The CDR3 nucleotides read TGTGCCAGCAGCTTGGAAGTCGGAAACTATGGCTACACCTTC. V and J are TRBV5-5 and TRBJ1-2, with no clear D. Trimming pared 0 bases from V and 2 bases from J, leaving 8 bases between. The CDR3 is 14 amino acids. Germline assignment: CDR1 SGHKS and CDR2 YYEKEE (reference sequence).

The chain has TRBV6-1 and TRBJ2-1; 7 bases match TRBD2. CDR3 length equals 14 residues. The germline V gene has CDR1 MNHNS and CDR2 SASEGT. Unmatched junction bases numbered 11, after V lost 7 bases and J lost 8 bases. The CDR3 DNA sequence: TGTGCCAGCATTGAGGGGTTAGCGGGCCATGAGCAGTTCTTC. It is translated as CASIEGLAGHEQFF.

This clonotype was found many times. V usage is TRBV12-3 or TRBV12-4 and J usage is TRBJ1-2, with 7 bases aligning to TRBD1. The CDR3 extends over 13 amino acids. With 5 bases clipped from V and 4 bases from J, the junction kept 4 bases outside the gene matches. The chain's CDR3 is CASSLRGGYGYTF. The CDR3 nucleotides read TGTGCCAGCAGTCTCAGGGGGGGCTATGGCTACACCTTC.

The rearrangement joins TRBV12-3 or TRBV12-4 to TRBJ2-5; D is unclear. Trimming removed 7 bases from V and 11 bases from J, with 23 bases in between. The CDR3 extends over 14 amino acids. The CDR3 here is CASTVSRTYNEQYF. CDR3 nucleotides: TGTGCCAGCACCGTGTCGAGAACCTACAATGAGCAGTACTTC.

This clonotype has ten or more counts. The chain joins TRBV3-1 to TRBJ2-1; maybe TRBD1 (6 bases). Trimming took 1 base from V and 4 from J, leaving 8 bases between them. The germline V gene encodes CDR1 LGHDT and CDR2 YNNKEL (reference sequence). The length of the CDR3 is 14 residues. The CDR3 DNA reads as TGTGCCAGCAGCCAAGGGACAGCATACAATGAGCAGTTCTTC. This codes for CASSQGTAYNEQFF.

In this sample, this clonotype turned up many times. The CDR3 sequence is CSARSTEGRLNEQFF. CDR3 bases: TGCAGTGCTAGATCTACGGAGGGCCGGCTCAATGAGCAGTTCTTC. V is TRBV20-1 and J is TRBJ2-1; maybe TRBD2 (6 bases). The CDR3 extends over 15 amino acids. In germline, CDR1 is DFQATT, CDR2 SNEGSKA (reference sequence). V was pared by 2 bases and J by 6 bases, with 17 bases between.